These T cell receptor beta chains were read from a single sample in a study of CDR3 diversity in severe acne. TCRdb analysed the PCR reads with MiXCR anew, one entry per CDR3 protein. The sample includes about 98,000 distinct CDR3 sequences, 51% of them seen just once. Specimen: blood. Receptors originate from a male donor with acne. Both conserved end residues are part of each CDR3. D genes are given only for firm matches. Part of the rows lack a size; the others show once, few, many or a class for expanded clones.

>NA|TRBV20-1|TRBD2|TRBJ2-1
CSASPFVGGRGNEQLF
TGTAGTGCTAGCCCATTTGTCGGCGGGAGAGGAAATGAGCAGCTCTTC
>many|TRBV5-1|TRBD2|TRBJ2-1
CASSLIAGVDNEQFF
TGCGCCAGCAGCTTGATCGCGGGAGTTGACAATGAGCAGTTCTTC
>NA|TRBV20-1|TRBD2|TRBJ2-7
CSAREASGSWNEQYF
TGCAGTGCTAGAGAGGCTAGCGGGAGCTGGAACGAGCAGTACTTC
>NA|TRBV10-3|NA|TRBJ1-1
CAISSGTEAFF
TGTGCCATCTCATCGGGCACTGAAGCTTTCTTT
>NA|TRBV9|NA|TRBJ1-2
CAGRAGTYGYTF
TGTGCCGGCAGAGCCGGGACCTATGGCTACACCTTC
>NA|TRBV25-1|TRBD1|TRBJ1-5
CASGDRGGNQPQHF
TGTGCCAGCGGGGACAGGGGTGGCAATCAGCCCCAGCATTTT
>many|TRBV28|NA|TRBJ1-2
CASRVQGPTRYGYTF
TGTGCCAGCAGGGTACAGGGACCCACCCGCTATGGCTACACCTTC
>NA|TRBV20-1|TRBD1|TRBJ2-7
CSASAHSSTGGYEQYF
TGCAGTGCTAGCGCTCATTCGTCGACAGGGGGCTACGAGCAGTACTTC
>few|TRBV7-9|TRBD1|TRBJ1-1
CASSLAGQGNTEAFF
TGTGCCAGCAGCTTAGCCGGACAGGGGAACACTGAAGCTTTCTTT
>many|TRBV12-3/TRBV12-4|TRBD1|TRBJ1-2
CATRTGIDGYTF
TGTGCCACCCGGACAGGGATTGACGGCTACACCTTC
>NA|TRBV29-1|TRBD2|TRBJ2-3
CSVVFSGGPRDTQYF
TGCAGCGTTGTCTTTTCGGGAGGGCCACGAGATACGCAGTATTTT
>NA|TRBV2|TRBD1|TRBJ1-2
CASRAFPGQEWSGYTF
TGTGCCAGCAGGGCATTTCCGGGACAGGAGTGGAGTGGCTACACCTTC
>NA|TRBV12-3/TRBV12-4|NA|TRBJ2-3
CASTLLGTQYF
TGTGCCAGCACCCTTTTGGGGACGCAGTATTTT
>NA|TRBV20-1|TRBD2|TRBJ2-5
CSARDFHTSGETQYF
TGCAGTGCTAGAGATTTCCATACTAGCGGCGAGACCCAGTACTTC
>many|TRBV30|NA|TRBJ2-3
CAWSVNLRGVTDTQYF
TGTGCCTGGAGCGTTAACCTCAGGGGAGTGACAGATACGCAGTATTTT
>many|TRBV19|TRBD1|TRBJ1-6
CASSKAGGPNSPLHF
TGTGCCAGTAGTAAGGCAGGGGGACCTAATTCACCCCTCCACTTT
>many|TRBV24-1|TRBD2|TRBJ2-1
CATSDLSAGDHNEQFF
TGTGCCACCAGTGATTTGTCAGCGGGAGATCACAATGAGCAGTTCTTC
>NA|TRBV7-9|NA|TRBJ2-6
CASSPPRANVLTF
TGTGCCAGCAGCCCCCCAAGGGCCAACGTCCTGACTTTC
>NA|TRBV25-1|TRBD1|TRBJ2-5
CASSGGQGRGETQYF
TGTGCCAGCAGCGGGGGACAGGGAAGGGGAGAGACCCAGTACTTC
>many|TRBV2|NA|TRBJ2-5
CASSEGGGGSRRETQYF
TGTGCCAGCAGTGAAGGGGGGGGCGGTAGTAGGAGAGAGACCCAGTACTTC
>NA|TRBV12-3/TRBV12-4|TRBD1|TRBJ1-2
CASSDRGHGYTF
TGTGCCAGCAGTGACAGGGGCCATGGCTACACCTTC
>many|TRBV6-6|NA|TRBJ2-7
CASSYSTYEQYF
TGTGCCAGCAGTTACTCCACCTACGAGCAGTACTTC
>once|TRBV20-1|TRBD1|TRBJ2-7
CSARDGTGNKKQYF
TGCAGTGCTAGAGATGGGACAGGGAATAAAAAGCAGTACTTC
>many|TRBV29-1|TRBD1|TRBJ2-5
CSARDRQETQYF
TGCAGCGCAAGGGACAGACAAGAGACCCAGTACTTC
>NA|TRBV6-5|TRBD2|TRBJ2-1
CASRGTSGRADEQFF
TGTGCCAGCAGAGGGACTAGCGGGAGGGCCGATGAGCAGTTCTTC
>NA|TRBV20-1|NA|TRBJ1-1
CSARGRGSEAFF
TGCAGTGCTAGAGGTCGGGGATCTGAAGCTTTCTTT
>once|TRBV5-5|NA|TRBJ1-1
CASSLVQGFYVNTEAFF
TGTGCCAGCAGCTTGGTACAGGGTTTTTACGTGAACACTGAAGCTTTCTTT
>many|TRBV9|NA|TRBJ2-1
CASSVSQGWGEQFF
TGTGCCAGCAGCGTAAGTCAGGGGTGGGGTGAGCAGTTCTTC
>NA|TRBV7-9|NA|TRBJ1-6
CASSEEPQNSPLHF
TGTGCCAGCAGCGAGGAGCCTCAAAATTCACCCCTCCACTTT
>few|TRBV10-3|NA|TRBJ2-7
CAISRGSYEQYF
TGTGCCATCAGCAGGGGATCCTACGAGCAGTACTTC
>NA|TRBV6-4|NA|TRBJ2-2
CASSDSASGELFF
TGTGCCAGCAGTGACTCTGCGTCCGGGGAGCTGTTTTTT
>NA|TRBV10-1|TRBD1|TRBJ1-5
CAKGQGTQPQHF
TGCGCCAAGGGACAGGGAACCCAGCCCCAGCATTTT
>NA|TRBV10-3|TRBD2|TRBJ2-7
CAIRPDAGGISYEQYF
TGTGCCATCAGACCGGATGCGGGAGGGATTTCCTACGAGCAGTACTTC
>NA|TRBV2|TRBD1|TRBJ2-7
CASLATGNYEQYF
TGTGCCAGTCTTGCGACAGGGAACTACGAGCAGTACTTC
>few|TRBV6-1|NA|TRBJ1-2
CASRQISNYGYTF
TGTGCCAGCAGGCAGATTTCTAACTATGGCTACACCTTC
>many|TRBV7-9|TRBD1|TRBJ2-3
CASSSGQGSDTQYF
TGTGCCAGCAGCTCGGGACAGGGATCCGATACGCAGTATTTT
>NA|TRBV15|NA|TRBJ2-5
CATSRDPGAETQYF
TGTGCCACCAGCAGAGATCCTGGGGCGGAGACCCAGTACTTC
>NA|TRBV29-1|NA|TRBJ2-5
CSVVYAGRQETQYF
TGCAGCGTTGTCTACGCTGGCAGACAAGAGACCCAGTACTTC
>few|TRBV6-5|NA|TRBJ1-5
CASSYLGAYQPQHF
TGTGCCAGCAGTTACTTGGGAGCCTATCAGCCCCAGCATTTT
>medium-sized|TRBV4-3|NA|TRBJ2-7
CASSQDWSWEKDEQYF
TGCGCCAGCAGCCAAGATTGGTCTTGGGAGAAGGACGAGCAGTACTTC
>NA|TRBV20-1|NA|TRBJ2-3
CSARDLEGGTDTQYF
TGCAGTGCTAGAGATCTCGAAGGGGGCACAGATACGCAGTATTTT
>NA|TRBV6-2/TRBV6-3|NA|TRBJ2-3
CASSKMVRDTQYF
TGTGCCAGCAGTAAGATGGTGCGAGATACGCAGTATTTT
>few|TRBV20-1|TRBD1|TRBJ2-6
CSPVTGATGANVLTF
TGCAGCCCGGTGACAGGGGCTACTGGGGCCAACGTCCTGACTTTC
>many|TRBV2|NA|TRBJ2-5
CASAPLGAQETQYF
TGTGCCAGCGCCCCCTTAGGGGCACAAGAGACCCAGTACTTC
>NA|TRBV7-8|TRBD2|TRBJ2-2
CASSHIAGGPIGELFF
TGTGCCAGCAGCCACATAGCGGGAGGGCCAATCGGGGAGCTGTTTTTT
>NA|TRBV5-6|NA|TRBJ1-1
CASSPNTQANTEAFF
TGTGCCAGCAGTCCCAATACACAGGCGAACACTGAAGCTTTCTTT
>NA|TRBV20-1|TRBD1|TRBJ1-6
CSAGDRAYNSPLHF
TGCAGTGCAGGGGACAGGGCCTATAATTCACCCCTCCACTTT
>few|TRBV19|TRBD1|TRBJ2-7
CASSIAGTGYSYEQYF
TGTGCCAGTAGTATCGCTGGGACAGGATATTCCTACGAGCAGTACTTC
>many|TRBV12-3/TRBV12-4|NA|TRBJ1-1
CASSPPLIGSTEAFF
TGTGCCAGCAGTCCCCCCTTAATAGGGAGCACTGAAGCTTTCTTT